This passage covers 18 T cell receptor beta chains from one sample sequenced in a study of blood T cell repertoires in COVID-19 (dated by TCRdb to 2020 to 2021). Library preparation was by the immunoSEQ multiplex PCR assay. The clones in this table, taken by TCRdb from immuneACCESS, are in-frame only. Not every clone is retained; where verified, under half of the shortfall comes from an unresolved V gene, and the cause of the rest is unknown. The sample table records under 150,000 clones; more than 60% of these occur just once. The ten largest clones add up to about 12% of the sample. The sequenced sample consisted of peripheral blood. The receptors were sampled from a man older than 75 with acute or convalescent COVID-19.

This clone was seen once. This chain's CDR3 is CASSLEQQGANEQFF. CDR3 bases: TGTGCCAGCAGCTTAGAGCAACAGGGGGCAAATGAGCAGTTCTTC. The rearrangement joins TRBV11-3 to TRBJ2-1; 9 bases fit TRBD1. This CDR3 contains 15 residues. From germline, CDR1 is SGHNT and CDR2 YENEEA. With V trimmed by 0 bases and J by 7 bases, 4 bases remained unmatched.

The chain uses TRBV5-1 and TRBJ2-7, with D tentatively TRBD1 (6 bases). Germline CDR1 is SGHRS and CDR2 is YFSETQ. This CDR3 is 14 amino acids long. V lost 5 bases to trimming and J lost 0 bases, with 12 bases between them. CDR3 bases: TGCGCCAGCAGGGAGGACAGCCACTCCTACGAGCAGTACTTC. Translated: CASREDSHSYEQYF.

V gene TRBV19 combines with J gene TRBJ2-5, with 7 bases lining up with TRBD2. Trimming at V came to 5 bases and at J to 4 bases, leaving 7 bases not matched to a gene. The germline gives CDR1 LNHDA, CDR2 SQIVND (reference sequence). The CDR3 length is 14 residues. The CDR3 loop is CASSARTSSETQYF. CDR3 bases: TGTGCCAGTAGTGCCCGGACTAGTTCAGAGACCCAGTACTTC.

Here the CDR3 DNA reads TGTGCCAGCAGCGTAGGTGGACAGGGGGCGGTCACCGGGGAGCTGTTTTTT. This codes for CASSVGGQGAVTGELFF. The rearrangement uses TRBV5-4 and TRBJ2-2; TRBD1 agrees at 11 bases. Germline CDR1 is SGHNT and CDR2 is YYREEE (reference sequence). V dropped 4 bases and J dropped 4; count of bases not matched to a gene: 9. The CDR3 sequence is 17 residues long.

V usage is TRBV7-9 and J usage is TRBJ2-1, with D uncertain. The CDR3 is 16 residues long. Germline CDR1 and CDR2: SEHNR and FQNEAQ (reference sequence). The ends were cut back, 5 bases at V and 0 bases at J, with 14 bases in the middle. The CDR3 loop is CASSARRVSSYNEQFF. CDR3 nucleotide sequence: TGTGCCAGCAGCGCGCGCCGGGTCAGCTCCTACAATGAGCAGTTCTTC.

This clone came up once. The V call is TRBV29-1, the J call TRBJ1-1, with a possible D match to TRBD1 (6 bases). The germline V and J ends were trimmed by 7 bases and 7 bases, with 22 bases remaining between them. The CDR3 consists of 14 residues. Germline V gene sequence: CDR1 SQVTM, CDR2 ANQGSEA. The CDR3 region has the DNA TGCAGCGCGCAGACAAGGGACAATGCCTTTGAAGCTTTCTTT. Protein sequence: CSAQTRDNAFEAFF.

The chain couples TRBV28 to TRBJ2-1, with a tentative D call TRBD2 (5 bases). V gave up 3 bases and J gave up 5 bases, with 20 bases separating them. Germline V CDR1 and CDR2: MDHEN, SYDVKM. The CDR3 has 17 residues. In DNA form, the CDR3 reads TGTGCCAGCAGTTTCGACTTTACCCGGGGAACGAACAATGAGCAGTTCTTC. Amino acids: CASSFDFTRGTNNEQFF.

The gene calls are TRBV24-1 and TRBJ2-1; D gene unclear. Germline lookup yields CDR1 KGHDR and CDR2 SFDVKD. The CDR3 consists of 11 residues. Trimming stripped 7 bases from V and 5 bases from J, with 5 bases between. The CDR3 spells CATSENNEQFF. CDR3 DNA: TGTGCCACCAGCGAGAACAATGAGCAGTTCTTC.

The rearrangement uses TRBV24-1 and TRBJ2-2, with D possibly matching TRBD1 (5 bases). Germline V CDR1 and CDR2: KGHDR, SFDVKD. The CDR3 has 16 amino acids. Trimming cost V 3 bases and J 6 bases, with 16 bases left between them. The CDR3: CATSDPRPGKAGELFF. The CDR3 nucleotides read TGTGCCACCAGTGATCCCCGCCCAGGGAAGGCCGGGGAGCTGTTTTTT.

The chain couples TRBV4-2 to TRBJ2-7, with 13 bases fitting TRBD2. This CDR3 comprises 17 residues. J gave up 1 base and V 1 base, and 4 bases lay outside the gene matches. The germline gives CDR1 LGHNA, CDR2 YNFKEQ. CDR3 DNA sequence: TGTGCCAGCAGCCAAGGACTAGCGGGGGGTCTTTCCTACGAGCAGTACTTC. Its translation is CASSQGLAGGLSYEQYF.

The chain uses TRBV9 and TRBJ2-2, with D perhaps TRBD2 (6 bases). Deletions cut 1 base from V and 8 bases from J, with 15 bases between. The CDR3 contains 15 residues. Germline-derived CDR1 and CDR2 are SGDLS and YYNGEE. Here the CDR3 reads CASSVFSGEPGELFF. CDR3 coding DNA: TGTGCCAGCAGCGTATTTTCGGGGGAGCCAGGGGAGCTGTTTTTT.

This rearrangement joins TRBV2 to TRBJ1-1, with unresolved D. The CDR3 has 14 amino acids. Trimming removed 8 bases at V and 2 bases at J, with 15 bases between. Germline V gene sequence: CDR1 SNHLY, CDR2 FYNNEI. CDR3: CASFLRLENTEAFF. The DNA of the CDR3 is TGTGCCAGCTTCTTGAGGTTAGAAAACACTGAAGCTTTCTTT.

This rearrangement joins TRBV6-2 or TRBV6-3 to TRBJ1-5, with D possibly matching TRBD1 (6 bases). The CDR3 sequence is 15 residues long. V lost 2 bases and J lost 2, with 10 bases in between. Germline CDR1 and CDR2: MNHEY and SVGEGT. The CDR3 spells CASSYPGQGNQPQHF. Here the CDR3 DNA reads TGTGCCAGCAGTTACCCGGGACAAGGCAATCAGCCCCAGCATTTT.

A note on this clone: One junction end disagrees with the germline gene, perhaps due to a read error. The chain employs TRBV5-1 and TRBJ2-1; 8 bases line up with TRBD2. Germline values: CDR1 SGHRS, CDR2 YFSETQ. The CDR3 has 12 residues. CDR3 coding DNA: TGCGCCAGCAGCTTCGGACTAGCCCCTGCGCTCTTC. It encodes CASSFGLAPALF.

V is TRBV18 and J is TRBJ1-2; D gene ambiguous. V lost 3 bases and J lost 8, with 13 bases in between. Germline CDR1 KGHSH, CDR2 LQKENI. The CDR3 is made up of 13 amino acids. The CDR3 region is CASSPLELSGYTF. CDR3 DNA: TGTGCCAGCTCACCCCTTGAGCTTAGCGGCTACACCTTC. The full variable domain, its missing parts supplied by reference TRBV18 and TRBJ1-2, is NAGVMQNPRHLVRRRGQEARLRCSPMKGHSHVYWYRQLPEEGLKFMVYLQKENIIDESGMPKERFSAEFPKEGPSILRIQQVVRGDSAAYFCASSPLELSGYTFGSGTRLTVV.

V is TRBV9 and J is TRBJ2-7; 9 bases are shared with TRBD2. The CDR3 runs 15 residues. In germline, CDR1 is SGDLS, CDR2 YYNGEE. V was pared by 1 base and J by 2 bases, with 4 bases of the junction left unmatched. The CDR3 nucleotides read TGTGCCAGCAGCGTAAGGTTAGCGGGGGCCTACGAGCAGTACTTC. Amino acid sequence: CASSVRLAGAYEQYF. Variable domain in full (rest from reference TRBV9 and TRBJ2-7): DSGVTQTPKHLITATGQRVTLRCSPRSGDLSVYWYQQSLDQGLQFLIQYYNGEERAKGNILERFSAQQFPDLHSELNLSSLELGDSALYFCASSVRLAGAYEQYFGPGTRLTVT.

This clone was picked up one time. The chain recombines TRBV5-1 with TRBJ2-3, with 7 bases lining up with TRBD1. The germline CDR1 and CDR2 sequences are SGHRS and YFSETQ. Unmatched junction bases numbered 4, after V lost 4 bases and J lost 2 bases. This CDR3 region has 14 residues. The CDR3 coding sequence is TGCGCCAGCAGCATGGACAGGCCCACAGATACGCAGTATTTT. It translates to CASSMDRPTDTQYF.

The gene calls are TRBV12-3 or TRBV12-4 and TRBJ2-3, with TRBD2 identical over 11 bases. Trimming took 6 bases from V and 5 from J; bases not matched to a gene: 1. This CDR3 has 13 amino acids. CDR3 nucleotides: TGTGCCAGCAGCGGACTAGCGGGAGATACGCAGTATTTT. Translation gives CASSGLAGDTQYF.